This is a list of T cell receptor beta chains from one sample in a study of response to subunit inactivated influenza vaccine. TCRdb re-analysed the RT-PCR reads in MiXCR, keeping a single row per CDR3 protein. The table has fewer than 250,000 distinct CDR3 sequences, 13% to 15% seen once. The sequences come from CD8+ T cells sorted from PBMCs, collected about 5 days after vaccination. The receptors here all came from a man aged 45-65 years who received an inactivated influenza vaccine. Each CDR3 is given with its conserved first and last residue. D genes are given only for firm matches. Part of the rows lack a size; the others show once, few, many or a class for expanded clones.

NA	TRBD2	TRBV2	TRBJ2-5	TGTGCCAGCAGTCCGATAGCGGGAGCGGAGACCCAGTACTTC	CASSPIAGAETQYF
few	TRBD2	TRBV4-3	TRBJ2-3	TGCGCCAGCAGCCTCGAGTGGACTAGCGGGGATACGCAGTATTTT	CASSLEWTSGDTQYF
few	NA	TRBV12-3/TRBV12-4	TRBJ1-5	TGTGCCAGCACCCGGGGGGGCAATCAGCCCCAGCATTTT	CASTRGGNQPQHF
NA	NA	TRBV20-1	TRBJ2-1	TGCAGTGCTAGAGATATGCAGTCTAGCTCCTACAATGAGCAGTTCTTC	CSARDMQSSSYNEQFF
NA	NA	TRBV28	TRBJ1-1	TGTGCCAGCAGTTCCTTGGGGTTTCCGGACCGCAACGGGGCTGAAGCTTTCTTT	CASSSLGFPDRNGAEAFF
few	NA	TRBV27	TRBJ2-7	TGTGCCAGCAGTTCGGGGGGCGCTTACGAGCAGTACTTC	CASSSGGAYEQYF
NA	NA	TRBV29-1	TRBJ2-7	TGCAGCGTCGAGGGAGATTCAGACGAGCAGTACTTC	CSVEGDSDEQYF
few	NA	TRBV7-9	TRBJ2-7	TGTGCCAGCAGCCTACGGGACTTCGAGCAGTACTTC	CASSLRDFEQYF
few	TRBD1	TRBV5-1	TRBJ1-5	TGCGCCAGCAGCGCCCAGGGGACAGCCGATCAGCCCCAGCATTTT	CASSAQGTADQPQHF
few	NA	TRBV20-1	TRBJ2-3	TGCAGTGCTTTTACGGCTACGCAGTATTTT	CSAFTATQYF
few	TRBD2	TRBV6-5	TRBJ2-5	TGTGCCAGCAGTTATTCGACGGGAGGGTTAGACACCCAGTACTTC	CASSYSTGGLDTQYF
many	TRBD1	TRBV15	TRBJ1-1	TGTGCCACCAGCATAAGGACAGGGGGGCCGCGTACTGAAGCTTTCTTT	CATSIRTGGPRTEAFF
many	NA	TRBV15	TRBJ1-2	TGTGCCACCAGCAGAGAAGGCAGGCGCACCTTC	CATSREGRRTF
few	NA	TRBV5-1	TRBJ1-1	TGCGCCAGCAGCCCCTCAATGAACACTGAAGCTTTCTTT	CASSPSMNTEAFF
NA	TRBD1	TRBV12-3/TRBV12-4	TRBJ1-6	TGTGCCAGAAGTTCGGGACAGGGGTATTCACCCCTCCACTTT	CARSSGQGYSPLHF
NA	NA	TRBV14	TRBJ2-5	TGTGCCAGCAGCCAATGGATGGGGAGAGGAGAGACCCAGTACTTC	CASSQWMGRGETQYF
few	TRBD1	TRBV10-3	TRBJ2-2	TGTGCCATCAAAGAGGACAGGTCCACCGGGGAGCTGTTTTTT	CAIKEDRSTGELFF
few	NA	TRBV7-2	TRBJ1-4	TGTGCCAGCGCTAGCTCCGGGACCCCGTATGAAAAACTGTTTTTT	CASASSGTPYEKLFF
many	NA	TRBV28	TRBJ1-6	TGTGCCAGCAGTTCGTGGGATTCACCCCTCCACTTT	CASSSWDSPLHF
few	TRBD1	TRBV6-1	TRBJ2-1	TGTGCCAGCAGCGAGACCGGGACAGGGGGACCCATGGATGAGCAGTTCTTC	CASSETGTGGPMDEQFF
few	NA	TRBV3-1	TRBJ2-4	TGTGCCAGCAGCCAGTTTCTGGGCAGGGGATTAGCCAAAAACATTCAGTACTTC	CASSQFLGRGLAKNIQYF
few	NA	TRBV2	TRBJ1-1	TGTGCCAGCAGGGACAGCGGCATGAACACTGAAGCTTTCTTT	CASRDSGMNTEAFF
NA	TRBD1	TRBV5-4	TRBJ2-7	TGTGCCAGCAGCTTGTCGGACAGGGCTTTCTACGAGCAGTACTTC	CASSLSDRAFYEQYF
many	NA	TRBV28	TRBJ2-3	TGTGCCAGCAGTTCTGACCTCGGGAGAACAGATACGCAGTATTTT	CASSSDLGRTDTQYF
few	TRBD2	TRBV6-5	TRBJ2-7	TGTGCCAGCAGTTACGTCGGCGGGAGCTACGAGCAGTACTTC	CASSYVGGSYEQYF
many	NA	TRBV11-2	TRBJ2-7	TGTGCCAGCAGCTTAGGTCACGCCAGGACCTACGAGCAGTACTTC	CASSLGHARTYEQYF
few	NA	TRBV7-6	TRBJ2-5	TGTGCCAGCAGCTTAGGGGGGATGGAGACCCAGTACTTC	CASSLGGMETQYF
NA	NA	TRBV11-2	TRBJ2-1	TGTGCCAGCAGCTTAATGGGGCAAAACAATGTGCAGTTCTTC	CASSLMGQNNVQFF
many	NA	TRBV4-3	TRBJ2-7	TGCGCCAGCAGCCAAGGAACAGGCTACGAGCAGTACTTC	CASSQGTGYEQYF
NA	TRBD2	TRBV7-9	TRBJ2-1	TGTGCCAGCAGCTTTCCTATAGCGGGAGGGCAAGACAATGAGCAGTTCTTC	CASSFPIAGGQDNEQFF
few	NA	TRBV7-9	TRBJ2-1	TGTGCCAGCAGCCACAATGAGCAGTTCTTC	CASSHNEQFF
many	NA	TRBV10-2	TRBJ2-7	TGCGCCAGCGGGGATCTAGGGGGAAAAGAGCAGTACTTC	CASGDLGGKEQYF
few	NA	TRBV10-3	TRBJ1-1	TGTGCCATCAGTGGCAAGGCCGCTGAAGCTTTCTTT	CAISGKAAEAFF
few	NA	TRBV4-3	TRBJ2-2	TGCGCCAGCAGCCAAGATGGACGGGACACCGGGGAGCTGTTTTTT	CASSQDGRDTGELFF
NA	NA	TRBV7-8	TRBJ2-7	TGTGCCAGCAGCTTAGGATTCTTTGACAGTCCCTACGAGCAGTACTTC	CASSLGFFDSPYEQYF
many	NA	TRBV5-6	TRBJ2-2	TGTGCCAGCAGCCGGACAGAGAACACCGGGGAGCTGTTTTTT	CASSRTENTGELFF
NA	TRBD2	TRBV10-2	TRBJ2-1	TGCGCCAGCAGGAGCGGGGGGTACAATGAGCAGTTCTTC	CASRSGGYNEQFF
many	TRBD2	TRBV20-1	TRBJ2-1	TGCAGTGCTAGAGAAGGCGGGAGGGCCCTCGACAATGAGCAGTTCTTC	CSAREGGRALDNEQFF
NA	NA	TRBV4-3	TRBJ2-7	TGCGCCAGCAGCCAAGAAAGGATAGGATGGGGGGTCTACGAGCAGTACTTC	CASSQERIGWGVYEQYF
few	NA	TRBV7-6	TRBJ1-2	TGTGCCAGCAGCTTAGAGGACGTTTCGCTTAGCGGCTACACCTTC	CASSLEDVSLSGYTF
NA	NA	TRBV30	TRBJ1-1	TGTGCCTGGAGCAGACTCCGGCCGAACACTGAAGCTTTCTTT	CAWSRLRPNTEAFF
NA	NA	TRBV4-2	TRBJ2-2	TGTGCCAGCAGCCCCACCGGTTCTTTAAGGGAGCTGTTTTTT	CASSPTGSLRELFF
few	NA	TRBV24-1	TRBJ1-5	TGTGCCACCAGTGAGACACAGGGAAGCAATCAGCCCCAGCATTTT	CATSETQGSNQPQHF
NA	NA	TRBV7-9	TRBJ2-5	TGTGCCAGCAGCACGTGGCCTCGCAGGCAGGGAGAGACCCAGTACTTC	CASSTWPRRQGETQYF
few	NA	TRBV9	TRBJ2-3	TGTGCCAGCAGCGTAGTGGGGGGCGAAACGCAGTATTTT	CASSVVGGETQYF
NA	TRBD2	TRBV11-1	TRBJ2-3	TGTGCCAGCTACCTCCCGGGACTAGCGGGAGACGGGGCGACAGATACGCAGTATTTT	CASYLPGLAGDGATDTQYF
NA	NA	TRBV7-9	TRBJ2-1	TGTGCCAGCAGCCCCAAAGACAAGGAGACCTACAATGAGCAGTTCTTC	CASSPKDKETYNEQFF
NA	NA	TRBV4-2	TRBJ2-7	TGTGCCAGCAGCCAACATACAGGGAGCGAGCAGTACTTC	CASSQHTGSEQYF
many	TRBD1	TRBV12-3/TRBV12-4	TRBJ1-5	TGTGCCAGCAGTCCGCCGGGACAGGCTTACAATCAGCCCCAGCATTTT	CASSPPGQAYNQPQHF
NA	TRBD2	TRBV11-1	TRBJ2-7	TGTGCCAGCAGCTTAGTCGGTCCGGGACTAGCGGATCCCTACGAGCAGTACTTC	CASSLVGPGLADPYEQYF
NA	TRBD1	TRBV5-1	TRBJ2-5	TGCGCCAGCAGTCAGGGGGTCGAGGAGACCCAGTACTTC	CASSQGVEETQYF
NA	NA	TRBV7-8	TRBJ1-5	TGTGCCAGCAGCTTAGCGCTGCACAGACATCAGCCCCAGCATTTT	CASSLALHRHQPQHF
few	NA	TRBV7-9	TRBJ2-7	TGTGCCAGCAGCGGTGGACAGCCCTACGAGCAGTACTTC	CASSGGQPYEQYF
few	NA	TRBV5-1	TRBJ1-1	TGCGCCAGCAGGCCATCGAACACTGAAGCTTTCTTT	CASRPSNTEAFF